This T cell receptor beta chain derives from a study of blood T cells in healthy people across ages. It was with a sample-barcoded 5' primer and a J-beta primer mix that a second PCR of about 6 to 11 cycles was run. MiXCR was run by TCRdb on the 5' RACE reads, yielding one entry per CDR3 protein. The table records about 780,000 distinct CDR3 sequences, more than 35% of them present only once. From germline, CDR1 is DFQATT and CDR2 SNEGSKA (reference sequence). This CDR3 is built from 11 residues. V shed 3 bases and J shed 2 bases, with 5 bases lying between them. The sequence came from a man at least 80 years old in good health. The specimen sequenced was blood. The rearrangement joins TRBV20-1 to TRBJ2-7; D gene uncertain. The CDR3 spells CSASIAYEQYF. CDR3 in DNA: TGCAGTGCTAGTATAGCCTACGAGCAGTACTTC.